Listed below are T cell receptor beta chains from one sample, sequenced in a study of T cell responses to AZD1222 COVID-19 vaccine. Data came from immunoSEQ multiplex PCR; TCRdb stores just in-frame clones and leaves some out. The sample gives some 130,000 clones, about 93% of which show up once; 0.91% is in the top ten. The material was peripheral blood, obtained on day 0 of AZD1222 vaccination. These TCRs come from an adult in good health. The CDR3 runs from the conserved cysteine through the conserved F or W. The D gene is left open where the match is weak. The listing skips clone size in some rows; elsewhere it reads once, few, many or a size class.

- TRBJ2-1 - TRBV12-3/TRBV12-4 TGTGCCAGCAGTTTAGGAGGGGGTGAGCAGTTCTTC CASSLGGGEQFF
- TRBJ1-1 TRBD1 TRBV9 TGTGCCAGCAGCGTAGGTATAGGGACAGGGGAAACTGAAGCTTTCTTT CASSVGIGTGETEAFF
- TRBJ1-2 - TRBV3-1/TRBV3-2 TGTGCCAGCAGCGGGAAACCGGGACCGCCTAACTATGGCTACACCTTC CASSGKPGPPNYGYTF
- TRBJ1-1 - TRBV15 TGTGCCACCAGCAGAAGGTTTGGAAACACTGAAGCTTTCTTT CATSRRFGNTEAFF
once TRBJ2-7 - TRBV12-3/TRBV12-4 TGTGCCAGCAGCAGACTCAGGGGCTACGAGCAGTACTTC CASSRLRGYEQYF
- TRBJ1-2 - TRBV27 TGTGCCAGCAGTTACGGGACACCAAACTATGGCTACACCTTC CASSYGTPNYGYTF
- TRBJ2-7 TRBD2 TRBV7-9 TGTGCCAGCAGCTTAGAAGTAGCGGGGGCCAACTACGAGCAGTACTTC CASSLEVAGANYEQYF
- TRBJ1-3 - TRBV7-9 TGTGCCAGCAGCTTCCAGGGGGGAAACACCATATATTTT CASSFQGGNTIYF
- TRBJ2-7 TRBD1 TRBV7-9 TGTGCCAGCAGCTCTCCGGGACAGGGGATCTACGAGCAGTACTTC CASSSPGQGIYEQYF
- TRBJ1-1 - TRBV11-2 TGTGCCAGCAGCAAAGACCCTAACACTGAAGCTTTCTTT CASSKDPNTEAFF
- TRBJ1-5 TRBD1 TRBV3-1/TRBV3-2 TGTGCCAGCAGCCCGACGACAGGGGGGAATCAGCCCCAGCATTTT CASSPTTGGNQPQHF
- TRBJ2-3 TRBD2 TRBV9 TGTGCCAGCAGCGTACGTGGCGGGGGGTCAGATACGCAGTATTTT CASSVRGGGSDTQYF
- TRBJ2-5 - TRBV4-2 TGTGCCAGCAGCCAAGCCGGGGTTTTGGAGACCCAGTACTTC CASSQAGVLETQYF
- TRBJ2-6 - TRBV18 TGTGCCAGCTCACCGGGACTTAGCTCTGGGGCCAACGTCCTGACTTTC CASSPGLSSGANVLTF
- TRBJ1-6 - TRBV25-1 TGTGCCAGCAGGGATGCGGATTCACCCCTCCACTTT CASRDADSPLHF
- TRBJ2-7 - TRBV5-1 TGCGCCAGCAGCTTGGCCGCGGGGACAAGTATCTACGAGCAGTACTTC CASSLAAGTSIYEQYF
- TRBJ2-1 TRBD1 TRBV2 TGTGCCAGCAGTGAAGAAGGGACAGGGAGCTACAATGAGCAGTTCTTC CASSEEGTGSYNEQFF
- TRBJ2-7 - TRBV5-1 TGCGCCAGCAGCTCCTACTCATTCGACAGGCCCCCGTGGCCCTACGAGCAGTACTTC CASSSYSFDRPPWPYEQYF
- TRBJ1-2 TRBD1 TRBV27 TGTGCCAGCAGGACCATGGGACAGGGCTACACCTTC CASRTMGQGYTF
- TRBJ2-2 TRBD1 TRBV6-6 TGTGCCAGCAGCCTGTTCGGGACAGGGGACACCGGGGAGCTGTTTTTT CASSLFGTGDTGELFF
- TRBJ2-7 - TRBV25-1 TGTGCCAGCAGTGATACGGTCAGAGTTTACGAGCAGTACTTC CASSDTVRVYEQYF
few TRBJ1-3 - TRBV29-1 TGCAGCGTTTCTAGTCCGGGTGACACCATATATTTT CSVSSPGDTIYF
- TRBJ1-1 - TRBV6-6 TGTGCCAGCAGTTACTCCGGGGTGGAAACTGAAGCTTTCTTT CASSYSGVETEAFF
once TRBJ1-5 - TRBV27 TGTGCCAGCAGCCTATTCAACCCTTCCAGTCAGCCCCAGCATTTT CASSLFNPSSQPQHF
- TRBJ1-5 TRBD1 TRBV12-3/TRBV12-4 TGTGCCAGCACCAACGACAGGGCTCAGCCCCAGCATTTT CASTNDRAQPQHF
- TRBJ1-5 TRBD1 TRBV12-5 TGTGCTAGTGGTTCCGGACAGGGAAGACAGCCCCAGCATTTT CASGSGQGRQPQHF
- TRBJ2-1 - TRBV13 TGTGCCAGCAGCTTAGCCGGGGACGGAGAGCAGTTCTTC CASSLAGDGEQFF
- TRBJ1-2 - TRBV30 TGTGCCTGGAGTAAAACCCCGGGAAGCGGAGGCTACACCTTC CAWSKTPGSGGYTF
- TRBJ2-6 TRBD2 TRBV29-1 TGCAGCGTCGCCGGCGGGAGCTCTGGGGCCAACGTCCTGACTTTC CSVAGGSSGANVLTF
- TRBJ2-3 - TRBV6-5 TGTGCCAGCAACCTCTACAGGGATTCCACAGATACGCAGTATTTT CASNLYRDSTDTQYF
- TRBJ1-2 TRBD1 TRBV11-2 TGTGCCAGCAGCATCACCCCGACAGGGGGCTACTATGGCTACACCTTC CASSITPTGGYYGYTF
- TRBJ2-1 TRBD1 TRBV5-1 TGCGCCAGCGGACAGGGGGCCGTCTACAATGAGCAGTTCTTC CASGQGAVYNEQFF
- TRBJ1-2 - TRBV11-3 TGTGCCAGCAGACCCATGGACAGCGGGAGGTATGGCTACACCTTC CASRPMDSGRYGYTF
- TRBJ2-7 - TRBV25-1 TGTGCCAGCAGTGAACAGGCCGAGCAGTACTTC CASSEQAEQYF
- TRBJ1-6 - TRBV27 TGTGCCAGCAGACCCCACGAAAGTTACCAACTGAGCTCCTATAATTCACCCCTCCACTTT CASRPHESYQLSSYNSPLHF
- TRBJ2-2 - TRBV9 TGTGCCAGCAGCGTAGGGGGTTACACCGGGGAGCTGTTTTTT CASSVGGYTGELFF
- TRBJ2-7 - TRBV18 TGTGCCAGCTCATCCACCGGGACGACCTACGAGCAGTACTTC CASSSTGTTYEQYF
- TRBJ1-2 - TRBV9 TGTGCCAGTCCCATGTGGACAGAGAAAGCAGGCTACACCTTC CASPMWTEKAGYTF
- TRBJ2-7 - TRBV5-4 TGTGCCAGCAGCCCGGACGCCAGTCACGAGCAGTACTTC CASSPDASHEQYF
few TRBJ1-2 - TRBV7-2 TGTGCCAGCAGCCGAAGGGCGGACTATGGCTACACCTTC CASSRRADYGYTF
- TRBJ2-3 - TRBV24-1 TGTGCCACCAGCGCCGACTACGGTGATGGCCCAGATACGCAGTATTTT CATSADYGDGPDTQYF
- TRBJ2-1 TRBD1 TRBV3-1/TRBV3-2 TGTGCCAGCAGCCAGAGGGACAGGGGGTATGAGCAGTTCTTC CASSQRDRGYEQFF
- TRBJ2-5 - TRBV18 TGTGCCAGCTCACCAAATAGCGAAGGCGGGGAGACCCAGTACTTC CASSPNSEGGETQYF
- TRBJ1-1 - TRBV5-6 TGTGCCAGCAGCTTGGGGACCCTGAACACTGAAGCTTTCTTT CASSLGTLNTEAFF
- TRBJ1-2 - TRBV2 TGTGCCAGCAGGGTAGGAGTTGATGGCTACACCTTC CASRVGVDGYTF